The rows below give T cell receptor beta chains drawn from one sample of a study of cytomegalovirus exposure and HLA in healthy donors. Profiling relied on immunoSEQ multiplex PCR, and the TCRdb table lists in-frame clones only, not all of them. This table lists some 200,000 clones. Sequencing was carried out using PBMCs. The receptors were sampled from a man younger than 40 in good health and CMV-seronegative. Each CDR3 is given with its conserved first and last residue. Each record gives: V gene, CDR3 length, D gene, J gene, CDR3 DNA, CDR3 protein. A D gene is named only where the DNA matches it firmly.

TRBV7-9,15,TRBD2,TRBJ2-1,TGTGCCAGCAGCTTCCCCCGGGAGGCCTACAATGAGCAGTTCTTC,CASSFPREAYNEQFF
TRBV11-3,19,.,TRBJ1-5,TGTGCCAGCAGCTTTCTACCTGGACAGAGACGATATAGCAATCAGCCCCAGCATTTT,CASSFLPGQRRYSNQPQHF
TRBV5-1,16,TRBD1,TRBJ1-2,TGCGCCAGCAGCTTGTGGGGACAGGTGGGGCGGGATGGCTACACCTTC,CASSLWGQVGRDGYTF
TRBV11-3,15,TRBD2,TRBJ2-5,TGTGCCAGCAGCTTTAGCGGGGGTACCCAAGAGACCCAGTACTTC,CASSFSGGTQETQYF
TRBV2,15,TRBD1,TRBJ2-7,TGTGCCAGCAGCGACGGACAGGGGGCCTTCAACGAGCAGTACTTC,CASSDGQGAFNEQYF
TRBV28,17,TRBD2,TRBJ2-7,TGTGCCAGCAGTTCAGGCGGGGGGACTAGAGGATTATACGAGCAGTACTTC,CASSSGGGTRGLYEQYF
TRBV28,13,.,TRBJ1-3,TGTGCCAGCAGTCGAGGCTCTGGAAACACCATATATTTT,CASSRGSGNTIYF
TRBV27,14,TRBD1,TRBJ1-2,TGTGCCAGCAGGGCTATTGGGACAGGGGGTGGCTACACCTTC,CASRAIGTGGGYTF
TRBV11-3,15,TRBD2,TRBJ2-7,TGTGCCAGCAGCCCCGGGGGGGTGAGTCACTACGAGCAGTACTTC,CASSPGGVSHYEQYF
TRBV10-3,15,.,TRBJ1-4,TGTGCCATCAGTCCTAGCGGCAGGTCTAATGAAAAACTGTTTTTT,CAISPSGRSNEKLFF
TRBV14,20,TRBD1,TRBJ1-6,TGTGCCAGCAGCCCCAGTAGTTTCGCAGGGGGGAAGAACTATAATTCACCCCTCCACTTT,CASSPSSFAGGKNYNSPLHF
TRBV5-1,18,TRBD1,TRBJ1-6,TGCGCCAGCAGCTTGGTGGGACAGGCGAGCTCCTATAATTCACCCCTCCACTTT,CASSLVGQASSYNSPLHF
TRBV6-4,16,TRBD2,TRBJ2-5,TGTGCCAGCAGTTTGACTAGCGGGGGAAACCAAGAGACCCAGTACTTC,CASSLTSGGNQETQYF
TRBV5-1,19,.,TRBJ2-1,TGCGCCAGCAGCCTGGATCGCGGTTTCAGCGCAAGCTCCTACAATGAGCAGTTCTTC,CASSLDRGFSASSYNEQFF
TRBV7-9,14,.,TRBJ1-2,TGTGCCAGCAGCTTAGTTTTGGGGGAGGGAGGCTACACCTTC,CASSLVLGEGGYTF
TRBV5-1,18,TRBD1,TRBJ1-1,TGCGCCAGCAGCTTGACCATTGACAGGGAGGCTTACCACACTGAAGCTTTCTTT,CASSLTIDREAYHTEAFF
TRBV14,13,TRBD1,TRBJ1-2,TGTGCCAGCAGCCAGCAACAGGGGGGAGGCTACACCTTC,CASSQQQGGGYTF
TRBV7-7,13,TRBD2,TRBJ2-7,TGTGCCAGCAGCCCCGGGGAGGGGTACGAGCAGTACTTC,CASSPGEGYEQYF
TRBV19,15,TRBD1,TRBJ2-1,TGTGCCAGTAGTAAGGGACAGGGGTCTGACAATGAGCAGTTCTTC,CASSKGQGSDNEQFF
TRBV27,16,TRBD1,TRBJ1-2,TGTGCCAGCAGTAGGGACAGGGGTTACGGTCCCTATGGCTACACCTTC,CASSRDRGYGPYGYTF
TRBV30,14,TRBD1,TRBJ1-4,TGTGCCTGGAGTGTAAGGGGACAGGGGGGAAAACTGTTTTTT,CAWSVRGQGGKLFF
TRBV5-1,16,.,TRBJ1-2,TGCGCCAGCAGCTGGGGGCTGGGCTCTCCGCTCTATGGCTACACCTTC,CASSWGLGSPLYGYTF
TRBV21-1,21,.,TRBJ1-5,TGTGCCAGCAGCACAACGTTCGTCCTCCCCACAGGACAGGGAAGGTATCAGCCCCAGCATTTT,CASSTTFVLPTGQGRYQPQHF
TRBV28,12,.,TRBJ1-1,TGTGCCAGCACCCTACAGGGCACTGAAGCTTTCTTT,CASTLQGTEAFF
TRBV4-1,17,TRBD1,TRBJ1-2,TGCGCCAGCAGCCAATTTTATGTGGGACAGGGGCGAGATGGCTACACCTTC,CASSQFYVGQGRDGYTF
TRBV2,14,.,TRBJ1-6,TGTGCCAGCAGTACGGGACTGAATAATTCACCCCTCCACTTT,CASSTGLNNSPLHF
TRBV6-6,14,.,TRBJ2-2,TGTGCCAGCCATATTTACAGGGACGCCGGGGAGCTGTTTTTT,CASHIYRDAGELFF
TRBV5-4,16,.,TRBJ2-2,TGTGCCAGCAGCTTGTTTGGGCAAGTAAACACCGGGGAGCTGTTTTTT,CASSLFGQVNTGELFF
TRBV7-2,15,TRBD1,TRBJ2-2,TGTGCCAGCAGCTTAAGGGACAGGGGGATCGGGGAGCTGTTTTTT,CASSLRDRGIGELFF
TRBV5-1,18,TRBD1,TRBJ1-1,TGCGCCAGCAGTCCCCTTTCCGGGACAGATGCCCTGGGCACTGAAGCTTTCTTT,CASSPLSGTDALGTEAFF
TRBV5-4,15,.,TRBJ2-7,TGTGCCAGCAGCTCCACAGGGACCCCCCGCTACGAGCAGTACTTC,CASSSTGTPRYEQYF
TRBV27,16,TRBD1,TRBJ1-2,TGTGCCAGCACCCGAGCAGGGGGCGGGTCCGACTATGGCTACACCTTC,CASTRAGGGSDYGYTF
TRBV19,12,.,TRBJ1-1,TGTGCCAGTTCTCTTCGGAACACTGAAGCTTTCTTT,CASSLRNTEAFF
TRBV10-3,14,.,TRBJ1-3,TGTGCCATCGGCGAGACTACCTCTGGAAACACCATATATTTT,CAIGETTSGNTIYF
TRBV6-5,14,.,TRBJ2-7,TGTGCCAGCAGTTATGAGGTCAGATCCTACGAGCAGTACTTC,CASSYEVRSYEQYF
TRBV6-1,16,.,TRBJ1-5,TGTGCCAGCAGTGAAGTGGGCGGGAGTAGCAATCAGCCCCAGCATTTT,CASSEVGGSSNQPQHF
TRBV27,13,.,TRBJ1-2,TGTGCCAGCAGACCGAACGGGGACACCGATCACACCTTC,CASRPNGDTDHTF
TRBV7-6,15,.,TRBJ2-1,TGTGCCAGCACCTTAGGTTGGGGGGAGATGAATGAGCAGTTCTTC,CASTLGWGEMNEQFF
TRBV11-2,15,.,TRBJ1-2,TGTGCCAGCAGCTTAGATACGGTGGGGAGTGTTGGCTACACCTTC,CASSLDTVGSVGYTF
TRBV6-5,14,.,TRBJ2-7,TGTGCCAGCAGTTACTCGAGCACAGAATACGAGCAGTACTTC,CASSYSSTEYEQYF
TRBV30,13,.,TRBJ1-1,TGTGCCTGGAGTGTGGGAGGGGGCACTGAAGCTTTCTTT,CAWSVGGGTEAFF
TRBV5-1,14,.,TRBJ1-1,TGCGCCAGCAGCTTAGGTTTCACTGGAGCTGAAGCTTTCTTT,CASSLGFTGAEAFF
TRBV2,17,TRBD2,TRBJ2-2,TGTGCCAGCACTCTACTAGCGGGGGGGACTCGGCCGGGGGAGCTGTTTTTT,CASTLLAGGTRPGELFF
TRBV6-5,16,.,TRBJ1-3,TGTGCCAGCAGTTACTCCCACAGAAGCTCTGGAAACACCATATATTTT,CASSYSHRSSGNTIYF
TRBV6-4,15,TRBD1,TRBJ2-1,TGTGCCAGCAGTTCATTTCACAGGGGTCACAATGAGCAGTTCTTC,CASSSFHRGHNEQFF